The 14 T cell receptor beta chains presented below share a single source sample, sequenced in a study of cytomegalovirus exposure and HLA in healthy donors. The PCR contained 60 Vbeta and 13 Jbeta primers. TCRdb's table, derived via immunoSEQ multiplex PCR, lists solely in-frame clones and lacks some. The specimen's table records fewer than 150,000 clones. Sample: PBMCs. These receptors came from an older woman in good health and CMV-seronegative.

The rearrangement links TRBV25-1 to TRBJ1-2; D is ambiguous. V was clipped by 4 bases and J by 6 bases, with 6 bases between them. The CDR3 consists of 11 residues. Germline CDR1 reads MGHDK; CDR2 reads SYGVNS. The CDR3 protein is CASSAGNGYTF. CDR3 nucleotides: TGTGCCAGCAGTGCCGGTAATGGCTACACCTTC.

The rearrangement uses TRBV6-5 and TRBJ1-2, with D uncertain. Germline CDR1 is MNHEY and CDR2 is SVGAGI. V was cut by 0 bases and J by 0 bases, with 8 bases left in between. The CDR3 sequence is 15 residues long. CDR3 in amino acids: CASSYSRQTNYGYTF. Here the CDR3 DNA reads TGTGCCAGCAGTTACTCGAGGCAGACTAACTATGGCTACACCTTC.

As DNA, the CDR3 is TGTGCCAGCAGTGCACAGGGCATGAATGAGCAGTTCTTC. It codes for CASSAQGMNEQFF. The V and J genes are TRBV6-1 and TRBJ2-1, with D possibly TRBD1 on 6 matching bases. Germline V gene data show CDR1 as MNHNS and CDR2 as SASEGT. This CDR3 contains 13 residues. V gave up 4 bases and J gave up 7 bases, with 11 bases separating them.

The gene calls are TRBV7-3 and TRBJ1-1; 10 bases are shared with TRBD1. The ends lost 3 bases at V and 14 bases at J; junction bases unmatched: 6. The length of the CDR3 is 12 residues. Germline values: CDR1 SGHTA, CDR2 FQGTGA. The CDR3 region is CASSFSTGGQFF. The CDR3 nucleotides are TGTGCCAGCAGCTTTTCGACAGGGGGCCAATTCTTT.

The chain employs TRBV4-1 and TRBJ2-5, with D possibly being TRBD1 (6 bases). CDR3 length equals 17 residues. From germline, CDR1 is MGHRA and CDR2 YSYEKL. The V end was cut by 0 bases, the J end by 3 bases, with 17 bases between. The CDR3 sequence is CASSQEPPGQGKETQYF. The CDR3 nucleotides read TGCGCCAGCAGCCAAGAACCCCCGGGGCAGGGGAAAGAGACCCAGTACTTC.

CDR3 sequence: CASSFSGQGGTEAFF. The CDR3 region has the DNA TGCGCCAGCAGCTTCTCCGGACAGGGGGGCACTGAAGCTTTCTTT. V and J are TRBV5-1 and TRBJ1-1, with 10 bases identical to TRBD1. In germline, CDR1 is SGHRS, CDR2 YFSETQ. V dropped 2 bases and J dropped 4; count of bases not matched to a gene: 5. The CDR3 runs to 15 residues.

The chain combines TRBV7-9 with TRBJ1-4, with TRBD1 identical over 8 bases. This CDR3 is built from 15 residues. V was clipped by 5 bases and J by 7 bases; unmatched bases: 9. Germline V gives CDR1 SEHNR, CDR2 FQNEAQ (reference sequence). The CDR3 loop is CASSTGQGLGEKLFF. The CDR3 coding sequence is TGTGCCAGCAGCACTGGACAGGGACTGGGTGAAAAACTGTTTTTT.

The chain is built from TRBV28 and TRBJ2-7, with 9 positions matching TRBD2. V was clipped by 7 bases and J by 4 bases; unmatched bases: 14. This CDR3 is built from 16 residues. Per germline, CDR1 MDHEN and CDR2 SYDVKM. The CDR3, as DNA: TGTGCCAGCACCGCCCCTTTAGCGGGAGCCTCTTACGAGCAGTACTTC. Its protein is CASTAPLAGASYEQYF.

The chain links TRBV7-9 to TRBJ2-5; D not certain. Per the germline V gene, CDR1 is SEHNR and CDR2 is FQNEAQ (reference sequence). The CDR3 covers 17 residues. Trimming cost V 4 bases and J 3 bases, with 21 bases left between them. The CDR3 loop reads CASSSPPRLLTKETQYF. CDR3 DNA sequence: TGTGCCAGCAGCTCTCCCCCGAGACTCCTTACGAAAGAGACCCAGTACTTC.

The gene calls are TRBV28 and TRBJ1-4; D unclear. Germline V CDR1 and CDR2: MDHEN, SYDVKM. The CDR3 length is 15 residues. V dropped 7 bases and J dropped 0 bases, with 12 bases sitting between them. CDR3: CASIDGGSTNEKLFF. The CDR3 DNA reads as TGTGCCAGCATTGACGGCGGATCAACTAATGAAAAACTGTTTTTT.

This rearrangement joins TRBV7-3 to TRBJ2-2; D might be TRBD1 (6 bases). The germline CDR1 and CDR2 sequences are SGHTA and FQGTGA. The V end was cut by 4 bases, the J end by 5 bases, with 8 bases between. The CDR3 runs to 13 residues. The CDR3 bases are TGTGCCAGCAGCTCACAGGGTACCGGGGAGCTGTTTTTT. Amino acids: CASSSQGTGELFF.

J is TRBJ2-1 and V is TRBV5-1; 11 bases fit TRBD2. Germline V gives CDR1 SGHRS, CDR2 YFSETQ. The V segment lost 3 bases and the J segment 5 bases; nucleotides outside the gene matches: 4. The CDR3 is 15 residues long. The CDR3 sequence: CASSSRLAGHNEQFF. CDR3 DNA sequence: TGCGCCAGCAGCTCCCGACTAGCGGGGCACAATGAGCAGTTCTTC.

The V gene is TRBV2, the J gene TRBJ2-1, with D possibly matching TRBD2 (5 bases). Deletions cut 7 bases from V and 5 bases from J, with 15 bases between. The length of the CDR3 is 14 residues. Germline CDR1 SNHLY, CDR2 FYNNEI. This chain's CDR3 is CASIQTTVHNEQFF. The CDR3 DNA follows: TGTGCCAGCATTCAGACTACGGTCCACAATGAGCAGTTCTTC.

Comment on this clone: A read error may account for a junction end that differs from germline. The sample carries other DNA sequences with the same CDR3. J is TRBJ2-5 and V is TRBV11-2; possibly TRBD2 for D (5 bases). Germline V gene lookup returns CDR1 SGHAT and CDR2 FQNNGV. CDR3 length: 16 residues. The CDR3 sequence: CASSLALAAPQETQYF. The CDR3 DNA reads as TGCGCCAGCAGCTTAGCGTTGGCGGCGCCCCAAGAGACCCAGTACTTC.